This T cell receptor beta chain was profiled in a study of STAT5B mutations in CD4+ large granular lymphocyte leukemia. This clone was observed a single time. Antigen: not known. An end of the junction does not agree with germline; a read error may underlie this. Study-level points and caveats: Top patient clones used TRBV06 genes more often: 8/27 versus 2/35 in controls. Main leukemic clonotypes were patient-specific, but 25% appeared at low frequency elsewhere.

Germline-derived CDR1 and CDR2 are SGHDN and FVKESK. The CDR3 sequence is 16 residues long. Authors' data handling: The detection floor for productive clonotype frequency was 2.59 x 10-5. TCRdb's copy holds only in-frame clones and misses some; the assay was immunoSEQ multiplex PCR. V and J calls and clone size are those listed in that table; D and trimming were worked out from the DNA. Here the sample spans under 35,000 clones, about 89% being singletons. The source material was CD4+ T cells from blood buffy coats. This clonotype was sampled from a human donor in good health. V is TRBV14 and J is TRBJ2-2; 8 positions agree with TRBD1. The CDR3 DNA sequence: TGTGCCAGCAGCCAAGTTCGGACAGGGAACGCCGGGGAGCTGTTTTTT. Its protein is CASSQVRTGNAGELFF.